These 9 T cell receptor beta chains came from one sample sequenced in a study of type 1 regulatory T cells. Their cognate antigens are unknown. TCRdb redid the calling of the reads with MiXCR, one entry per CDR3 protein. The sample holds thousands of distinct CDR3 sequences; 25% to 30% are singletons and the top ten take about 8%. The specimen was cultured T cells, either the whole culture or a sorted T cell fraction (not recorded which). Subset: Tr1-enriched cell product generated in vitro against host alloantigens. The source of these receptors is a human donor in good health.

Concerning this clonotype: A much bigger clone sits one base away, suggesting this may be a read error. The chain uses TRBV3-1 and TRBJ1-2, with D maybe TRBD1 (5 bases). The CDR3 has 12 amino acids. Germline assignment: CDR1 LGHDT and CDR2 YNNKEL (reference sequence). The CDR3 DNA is TGTGCCGGCAGCTTTAGGGGTGTTGGCTACACCTTC. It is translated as CAGSFRGVGYTF.

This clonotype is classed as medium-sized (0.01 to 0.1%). CDR3 in amino acids: CASSQVRSETQYF. The CDR3 coding sequence is TGTGCCAGCAGCCAGGTCAGAAGCGAGACCCAGTACTTC. The chain is built from TRBV6-5 and TRBJ2-5; unclear D gene. CDR3 size: 13 residues. CDR1 is MNHEY and CDR2 is SVGAGI in the germline V gene. The ends were cut back, 6 bases at V and 5 bases at J, with 13 bases in the middle.

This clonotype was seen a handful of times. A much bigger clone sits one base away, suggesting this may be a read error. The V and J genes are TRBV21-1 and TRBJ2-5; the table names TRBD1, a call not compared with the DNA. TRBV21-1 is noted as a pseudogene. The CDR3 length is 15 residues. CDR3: CASSARAGGQETQYF. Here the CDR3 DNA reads TGTGCCAGCAGCGCCCGGGCAGGGGGGCAAGAGACCCAGTACTTC.

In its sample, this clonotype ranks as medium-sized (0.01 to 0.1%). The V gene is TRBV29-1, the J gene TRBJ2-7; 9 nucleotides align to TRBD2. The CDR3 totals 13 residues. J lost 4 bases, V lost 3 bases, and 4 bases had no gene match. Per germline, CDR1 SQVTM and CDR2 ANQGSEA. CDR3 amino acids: CSVDASGTYEQYF. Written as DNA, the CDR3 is TGCAGCGTTGATGCTAGCGGGACGTACGAGCAGTACTTC.

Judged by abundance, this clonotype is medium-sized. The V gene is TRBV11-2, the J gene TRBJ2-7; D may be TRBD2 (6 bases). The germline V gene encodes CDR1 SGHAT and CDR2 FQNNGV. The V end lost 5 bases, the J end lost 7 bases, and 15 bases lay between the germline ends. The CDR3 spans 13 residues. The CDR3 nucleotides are TGTGCCAGCAGCCTGGGACTCCTTGATGAGCAGTACTTC. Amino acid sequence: CASSLGLLDEQYF.

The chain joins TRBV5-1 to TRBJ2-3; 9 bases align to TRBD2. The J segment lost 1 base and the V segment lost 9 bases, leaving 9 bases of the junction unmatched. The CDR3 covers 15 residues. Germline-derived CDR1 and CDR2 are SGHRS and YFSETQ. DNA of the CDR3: TGCGCCACCAGAACCTTAGCGGGAGGCACAGATACGCAGTATTTT. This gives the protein CATRTLAGGTDTQYF.

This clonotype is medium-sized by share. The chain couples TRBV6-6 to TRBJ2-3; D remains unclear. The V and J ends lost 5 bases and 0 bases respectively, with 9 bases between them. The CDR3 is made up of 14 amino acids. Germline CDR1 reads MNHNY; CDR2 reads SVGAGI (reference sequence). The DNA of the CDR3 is TGTGCCAGCAGTCGTTCGATGAGCACAGATACGCAGTATTTT. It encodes CASSRSMSTDTQYF.

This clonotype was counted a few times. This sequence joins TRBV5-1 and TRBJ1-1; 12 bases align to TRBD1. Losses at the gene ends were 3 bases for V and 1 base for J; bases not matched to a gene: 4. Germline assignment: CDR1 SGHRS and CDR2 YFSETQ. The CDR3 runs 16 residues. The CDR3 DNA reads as TGCGCCAGCAGCTGGGGACAGGGGGCTGAGAACACTGAAGCTTTCTTT. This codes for CASSWGQGAENTEAFF.

The CDR3 region has the DNA TGTGCCAGCAACCATAACGGGAGGGCCTATGAGCAGTTCTTC. Translated, it gives CASNHNGRAYEQFF. The rearrangement uses TRBV12-3 or TRBV12-4 and TRBJ2-1, with TRBD2 matching 8 bases. The ends lost 7 bases at V and 8 bases at J; junction bases unmatched: 10. The CDR3 length is 14 residues.